What follows describes a single TCR beta chain. Its antigen is currently not known. No quality values exist for individual bases; no much larger clone is one base distant. TCRB CDR3 regions were amplified from approximately 2 ug genomic DNA, or all available DNA if less, using the immunoSEQ assay. Multiplex PCR used 60 forward primers for TCR V beta segments and 13 reverse primers for J beta segments. To estimate the number of reads per starting template, synthetic control templates were added to each sample at limiting dilution. The Illumina HiSeq System generated sequencing reads of 87 bp. The authors' analysis ran thus. PCR and sequencing errors were removed by a nearest neighbor algorithm that merged closely related sequences. TCR overlap was defined as the percentage of unique tumor TCR beta sequences that were also found in the peripheral blood of the same patient. This immuneACCESS table, as held by TCRdb, lists in-frame sequences with V and J called but not all clones. Of the missing ones, under half trace to an unresolved V gene in checked studies; the others have no known cause. The V and J calls and the clone size are those of that table, but D and trimming were determined from the DNA. Here the sample has about 64,000 clones; more than 75% occur a single time. Of the sample, 9.5% to 13% falls within the top ten clones.

The germline V gene encodes CDR1 MNHNY and CDR2 SVGAGI (reference sequence). Inclusive of the bounding cysteine and phenylalanine, the CDR3 is 15 residues long. Solely the CDR3 DNA is kept, with 45 bases framed from the first base. The V and J ends are trimmed by 2 bases and 2 bases, leaving 10 bases between them. This entry comes from a study of glioma-infiltrating T cells after dendritic cell vaccination (dated by TCRdb to about 2016). About the full investigation: Of the approximately 15 glioblastoma patients in the cohort, all drawn from Phase I and II dendritic cell vaccination trials, 9 were newly diagnosed and 6 had recurrent disease. Between the early 2000s and the early 2010s, patients were given autologous tumor lysate-pulsed dendritic cell vaccination. To make the vaccine, monocyte-derived dendritic cells were cultured for less than nine days with IL-4 and GM-CSF and then pulsed overnight with autologous tumor lysate. Three intradermal dendritic cell vaccine injections were administered to patients at biweekly intervals in the arm below the axilla. Tumor-infiltrating lymphocyte content was quantified and tumor and blood repertoires were compared in dendritic cell-vaccinated glioblastoma patients by deep sequencing of TCR beta CDR3 regions. Survival after dendritic cell vaccination was correlated with TCR sequencing metrics, including TIL content and tumor-blood repertoire overlap.

The time point tag for this specimen amounts to: after dendritic cell vaccination, including at tumor progression/relapse. To be selected, patients needed enough residual fresh-frozen tumor tissue and more than two years of available survival data. An isocitrate dehydrogenase mutation was not carried by any of the glioblastoma patients, although molecular status was otherwise variable. PBMC were collected before vaccination, two weeks after the third vaccination, and at tumor progression if tumor progression occurred. The Qiagen DNeasy Blood extraction Kit was used for extraction of genomic DNA. Overall results and qualifications from the work: The response model built on TCR overlap across three groups was characterized as speculative, with prospective validation still needed. TCR clonality showed no direct relationship with survival, which suggests that a diverse polyclonal response may be important. The cohort was small and heterogeneous, only a few patients had full blood and tumor sets, and even fewer had initial-recurrent tumor pairs. After dendritic cell vaccination, a higher estimated pretreatment TIL content predicted longer time to progression and overall survival.

This receptor chain uses TRBV6-6 and TRBJ2-1; there is no confident call for the D gene. This receptor was obtained from a human donor with glioblastoma. The sequencing used blood, collected after dendritic cell vaccination. The encoded CDR3 is CASSYKSPTYNEQFF. In nucleotide form, the sequence is TGTGCCAGCAGTTACAAGTCGCCTACCTACAATGAGCAGTTCTTC.